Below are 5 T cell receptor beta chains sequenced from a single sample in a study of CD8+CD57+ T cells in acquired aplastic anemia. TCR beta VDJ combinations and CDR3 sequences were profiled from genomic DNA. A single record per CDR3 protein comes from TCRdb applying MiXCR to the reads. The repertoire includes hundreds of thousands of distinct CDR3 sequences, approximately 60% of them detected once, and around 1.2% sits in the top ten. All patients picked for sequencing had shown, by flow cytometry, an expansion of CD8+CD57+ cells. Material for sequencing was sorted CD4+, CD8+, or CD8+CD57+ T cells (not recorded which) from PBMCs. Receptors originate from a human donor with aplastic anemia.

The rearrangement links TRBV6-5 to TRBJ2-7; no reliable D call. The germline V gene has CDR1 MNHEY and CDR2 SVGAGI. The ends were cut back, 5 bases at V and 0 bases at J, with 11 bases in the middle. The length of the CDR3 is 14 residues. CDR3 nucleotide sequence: TGTGCCAGCAGTGTTAAGACTTACTCCTACGAGCAGTACTTC. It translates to CASSVKTYSYEQYF.

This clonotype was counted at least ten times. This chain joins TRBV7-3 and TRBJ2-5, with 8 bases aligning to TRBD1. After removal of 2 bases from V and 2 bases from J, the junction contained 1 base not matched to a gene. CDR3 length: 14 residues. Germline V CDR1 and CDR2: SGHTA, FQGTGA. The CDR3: CASSLGTGQETQYF. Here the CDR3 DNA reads TGTGCCAGCAGCTTAGGGACAGGACAAGAGACCCAGTACTTC.

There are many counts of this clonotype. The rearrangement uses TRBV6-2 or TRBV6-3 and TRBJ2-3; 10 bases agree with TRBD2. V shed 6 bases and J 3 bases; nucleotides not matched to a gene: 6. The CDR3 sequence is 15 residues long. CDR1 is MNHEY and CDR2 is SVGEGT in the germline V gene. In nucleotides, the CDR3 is TGTGCCAGCAGGCGTGGACTAGCGGTTACAGATACGCAGTATTTT. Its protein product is CASRRGLAVTDTQYF.

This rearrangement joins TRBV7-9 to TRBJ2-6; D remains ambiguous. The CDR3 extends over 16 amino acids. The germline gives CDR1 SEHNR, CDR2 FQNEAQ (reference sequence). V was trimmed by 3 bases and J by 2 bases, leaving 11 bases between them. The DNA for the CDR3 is TGTGCCAGCAGCTTGGGTGGGCGGCCTGGGGCCAACGTCCTGACTTTC. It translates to CASSLGGRPGANVLTF.

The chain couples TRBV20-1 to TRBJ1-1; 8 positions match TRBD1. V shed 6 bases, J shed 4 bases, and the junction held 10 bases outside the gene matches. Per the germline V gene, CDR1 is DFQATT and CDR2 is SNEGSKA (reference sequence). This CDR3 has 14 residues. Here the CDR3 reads CSALGAGGSTEAFF. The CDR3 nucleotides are TGCAGTGCCTTGGGGGCAGGGGGCTCCACTGAAGCTTTCTTT.